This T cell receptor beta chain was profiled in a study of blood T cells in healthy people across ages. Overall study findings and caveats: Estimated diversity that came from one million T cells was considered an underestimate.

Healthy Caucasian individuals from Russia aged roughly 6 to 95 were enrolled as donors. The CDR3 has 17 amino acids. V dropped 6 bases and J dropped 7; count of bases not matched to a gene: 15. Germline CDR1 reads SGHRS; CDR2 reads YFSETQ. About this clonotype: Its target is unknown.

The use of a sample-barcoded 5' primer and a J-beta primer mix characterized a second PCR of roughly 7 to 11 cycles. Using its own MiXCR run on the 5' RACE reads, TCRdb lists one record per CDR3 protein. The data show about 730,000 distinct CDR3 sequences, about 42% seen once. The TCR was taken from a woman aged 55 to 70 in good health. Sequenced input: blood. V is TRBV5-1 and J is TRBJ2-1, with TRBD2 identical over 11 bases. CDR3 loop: CASNGRGLAASRNEQFF. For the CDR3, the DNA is TGCGCCAGCAATGGTCGGGGACTAGCGGCATCAAGGAATGAGCAGTTCTTC.